The 26 T cell receptor beta chains reported below all come from one sample, sequenced in a study of T cells in Graves' hyperthyroidism and ophthalmopathy. TCR beta CDR3 regions were amplified from RNA. First-round RT-PCR targeting the TCR CDR3 was performed with the HTBI primer set. TCRdb redid the calling of the multiplex PCR reads with MiXCR, one entry per CDR3 protein. Of hundreds of thousands of distinct CDR3 sequences listed, almost 25% are singletons. The sequenced material came from blood. These receptors all stem from a woman between 35 and 50 years old with Graves' ophthalmopathy.

Ten or more counts support this clonotype. CDR3 region: CATSDPYSGEQYF. CDR3 nucleotide sequence: TGTGCCACCAGTGACCCATATTCGGGGGAGCAGTACTTC. The genes are TRBV24-1 and TRBJ2-7; a weak D match, TRBD2 (5 bases). V shed 4 bases and J shed 7 bases, with 13 bases lying between them. The CDR3 covers 13 residues. Germline values: CDR1 KGHDR, CDR2 SFDVKD.

The chain is built from TRBV3-1 and TRBJ1-1; TRBD1 is a possible D gene (6 bases). The length of the CDR3 is 16 residues. The germline V gene encodes CDR1 LGHDT and CDR2 YNNKEL (reference sequence). The V end lost 0 bases, the J end lost 2 bases, and 13 bases lay between the germline ends. The CDR3 protein is CASSQEGYRDNTEAFF. DNA of the CDR3: TGTGCCAGCAGCCAAGAAGGGTACAGGGACAACACTGAAGCTTTCTTT.

At least ten counts were recorded for this clonotype. The rearrangement links TRBV28 to TRBJ1-1; no reliable D call. V was pared by 4 bases and J by 7 bases, with 10 bases between. Germline V CDR1 and CDR2: MDHEN, SYDVKM. The CDR3 contains 12 residues. CDR3 sequence reads: CASSSMAYEAFF. CDR3 sequence (DNA): TGTGCCAGCAGTTCCATGGCTTATGAAGCTTTCTTT.

In this sample, this clonotype turned up many times. The chain has TRBV6-4 and TRBJ1-5, with TRBD1 identical over 8 bases. The CDR3 loop spans 17 amino acids. Germline CDR1 is MRHNA and CDR2 is SNTAGT. The ends lost 5 bases at V and 1 base at J; junction bases unmatched: 10. In nucleotides, the CDR3 is TGTGCCAGCAGTCCGACAGGGGCACACTTGAGCAATCAGCCCCAGCATTTT. Amino acid sequence: CASSPTGAHLSNQPQHF.

This clonotype was found many times. The chain uses TRBV6-4 and TRBJ2-2; a possible D gene is TRBD2 (5 bases). V was cut by 3 bases and J by 5 bases, with 7 bases left in between. CDR1 and CDR2 (germline): MRHNA, SNTAGT. CDR3 length: 13 amino acids. The CDR3 nucleotides read TGTGCCAGCAGTGATTGGAGGACCGGGGAGCTGTTTTTT. It specifies CASSDWRTGELFF.

Ten or more counts support this clonotype. This rearrangement joins TRBV25-1 to TRBJ1-5; D unresolved. Trimming removed 4 bases from V and 4 bases from J, with 8 bases in between. Germline CDR1 reads MGHDK; CDR2 reads SYGVNS. CDR3 length: 13 residues. CDR3 coding DNA: TGTGCCAGCAGTGTAGGGATTAATCAGCCCCAGCATTTT. Its translation is CASSVGINQPQHF.

The V gene is TRBV30, the J gene TRBJ2-7, with D maybe TRBD2 (6 bases). CDR1 and CDR2 from the germline V gene are GTSNPN and SVGIG (reference sequence). The CDR3 contains 13 residues. Trimming removed 2 bases at V and 3 bases at J, with 11 bases between. The CDR3 DNA reads as TGTGCCTGGAGTAGCGGGCGGTACTACGAGCAGTACTTC. Amino acid sequence: CAWSSGRYYEQYF. The full variable domain, rest sourced from reference TRBV30 and TRBJ2-7, is SQTIHQWPATLVQPVGSPLSLECTVEGTSNPNLYWYRQAAGRGLQLLFYSVGIGQISSEVPQNLSASRPQDRQFILSSKKLLLSDSGFYLCAWSSGRYYEQYFGPGTRLTVT.

This clonotype has at least ten counts. This chain links TRBV6-5 with TRBJ2-5; D may match TRBD1 or TRBD2 (6 bases each). Germline-derived CDR1 and CDR2 are MNHEY and SVGAGI. The V gene lost 7 bases and the J gene lost 4 bases, with 13 bases spanning the gap. The CDR3 is 13 residues long. CDR3 region: CASTSSGAETQYF. DNA of the CDR3: TGTGCCAGCACCTCCTCGGGGGCAGAGACCCAGTACTTC.

In this sample, this clonotype turned up many times. The V call is TRBV13, the J call TRBJ2-5; 9 positions match TRBD2. Germline V gives CDR1 PRHDT, CDR2 FYEKMQ (reference sequence). J was trimmed by 2 bases and V by 5 bases; bases with no gene match: 6. The CDR3 is made up of 15 amino acids. The CDR3 nucleotides read TGTGCCAGCAGCCTGACTAGCGGAGTACAAGAGACCCAGTACTTC. Its translation: CASSLTSGVQETQYF. Supplemented by reference TRBV13 and TRBJ2-5, the full variable domain reads AAGVIQSPRHLIKEKRETATLKCYPIPRHDTVYWYQQGPGQDPQFLISFYEKMQSDKGSIPDRFSAQQFSDYHSELNMSSLELGDSALYFCASSLTSGVQETQYFGPGTRLLVL.

Many counts were recorded for this clonotype. The chain joins TRBV9 to TRBJ1-2; perhaps TRBD1 as D (5 bases). This CDR3 is 15 amino acids long. Germline CDR1 and CDR2: SGDLS and YYNGEE. Trimming removed 3 bases at V and 3 bases at J, with 15 bases between. CDR3 in amino acids: CASSEGEGLHYGYTF. The CDR3 DNA sequence: TGTGCCAGCAGCGAGGGCGAGGGGCTGCACTATGGCTACACCTTC.

The table lists this clonotype with many counts. J is TRBJ1-5 and V is TRBV6-2 or TRBV6-3; D is unresolved. Germline V CDR1 and CDR2: MNHEY, SVGEGT. Trimming removed 4 bases from V and 0 bases from J, with 13 bases in between. This CDR3 contains 16 residues. CDR3 sequence reads: CASSSQEYYSNQPQHF. In DNA form, the CDR3 reads TGTGCCAGCAGTTCTCAGGAGTATTATAGCAATCAGCCCCAGCATTTT.

This clonotype was seen a handful of times. The DNA for the CDR3 is TGTGCCAGCAGGGGGGGGGGGATGAACACTGAAGCTTTCTTT. It yields the protein CASRGGGMNTEAFF. The J gene is TRBJ1-1, the V gene TRBV28; D may be TRBD1 (5 bases). The CDR3 has 14 residues. From germline, CDR1 is MDHEN and CDR2 SYDVKM. The germline V and J ends were trimmed by 6 bases and 0 bases, with 11 bases remaining between them.

The chain carries TRBV6-1 and TRBJ2-5; TRBD1 matches 11 bases. Germline CDR1 MNHNS, CDR2 SASEGT. Trimming at V came to 10 bases and at J to 5 bases, leaving 12 bases not matched to a gene. The CDR3 spans 15 residues. Here the CDR3 reads CATLWTGGRQETQYF. The CDR3 DNA follows: TGTGCCACCCTCTGGACAGGGGGCCGTCAGGAGACCCAGTACTTC.

This clonotype was seen repeatedly, ten times or more. This sequence joins TRBV29-1 and TRBJ2-7; 7 positions agree with TRBD2. Trimming cost V 5 bases and J 0 bases; bases outside gene matches: 4. The germline CDR1 and CDR2 sequences are SQVTM and ANQGSEA. The CDR3 contains 13 residues. CDR3 loop: CSVQRGYSYEQYF. The CDR3 bases are TGCAGCGTTCAGCGGGGCTACTCCTACGAGCAGTACTTC.

This sequence joins TRBV12-3 or TRBV12-4 and TRBJ2-7, with D hard to call. Trimming pared 4 bases from V and 2 bases from J, leaving 6 bases between. The CDR3 has 12 amino acids. The chain's CDR3 is CASSSQAYEQYF. For the CDR3, the DNA is TGTGCCAGCAGTTCGCAGGCCTACGAGCAGTACTTC.

This clonotype was seen only a few times. Since a much larger clone is just one base distant, this may be a read error. The chain uses TRBV9 and TRBJ1-3, with D possibly matching TRBD1 (5 bases). Germline V gene lookup returns CDR1 SGDLS and CDR2 YYNGEE. CDR3 length: 16 amino acids. CDR3 in amino acids: CAISVVAGNTGNTIYF. DNA of the CDR3: TGTGCCATCAGCGTAGTGGCAGGGAATACTGGAAACACCATATATTTT.

This clonotype was counted many times. The rearrangement uses TRBV5-4 and TRBJ2-7, with 8 bases that match TRBD1. The length of the CDR3 is 14 residues. The trim removed 4 bases at V and 3 bases at J, leaving 6 bases unmatched. Germline V lookup: CDR1 SGHNT, CDR2 YYREEE (reference sequence). The DNA for the CDR3 is TGTGCCAGCAGCCCGGGACAGGAAGGCTACGAGCAGTACTTC. Translation gives CASSPGQEGYEQYF.

This clonotype was detected ten times or more. The chain joins TRBV28 to TRBJ2-5; 10 nucleotides line up with TRBD1. Germline trimming cut 6 bases from V and 4 bases from J; bases unmatched to any gene: 8. Germline V gives CDR1 MDHEN, CDR2 SYDVKM. CDR3 length: 15 amino acids. CDR3 protein: CASSPGQGEAETQYF. As DNA, the CDR3 is TGTGCCAGCAGCCCCGGACAGGGGGAGGCAGAGACCCAGTACTTC.

This clonotype has a count of ten or more. The rearrangement links TRBV14 to TRBJ2-3, with a tentative D call TRBD2 (6 bases). This CDR3 region has 15 residues. Trimming stripped 4 bases from V and 7 bases from J, with 18 bases between. The germline CDR1 and CDR2 sequences are SGHDN and FVKESK. CDR3 amino acids: CASSLPGGMAHTQYF. The CDR3 DNA is TGTGCCAGCAGCCTACCCGGGGGAATGGCACATACGCAGTATTTT. Variable domain in full (rest from reference TRBV14 and TRBJ2-3): EAGVTQFPSHSVIEKGQTVTLRCDPISGHDNLYWYRRVMGKEIKFLLHFVKESKQDESGMPNNRFLAERTGGTYSTLKVQPAELEDSGVYFCASSLPGGMAHTQYFGPGTRLTVL.

This chain joins TRBV30 and TRBJ1-1; D may be TRBD1 (5 bases). This CDR3 has 15 amino acids. Germline CDR1 is GTSNPN and CDR2 is SVGIG (reference sequence). Deletions cut 0 bases from V and 4 bases from J, with 15 bases between. This CDR3 reads CAWSVPAIGGTEAFF. CDR3 coding DNA: TGTGCCTGGAGTGTACCGGCCATCGGGGGCACTGAAGCTTTCTTT.

This clonotype has a single count. The chain has TRBV5-1 and TRBJ2-7; 9 bases are shared with TRBD2. Germline V gene sequence: CDR1 SGHRS, CDR2 YFSETQ. V was clipped by 4 bases and J by 3 bases; unmatched bases: 8. This CDR3 spans 15 amino acids. DNA of the CDR3: TGCGCCAGCAGCCGGCGGTCTAGCGGGGACTACGAGCAGTACTTC. Translated: CASSRRSSGDYEQYF.

The table lists this clonotype with a few counts. This chain links TRBV11-2 with TRBJ2-7; 13 positions agree with TRBD2. CDR1 and CDR2 from the germline V gene are SGHAT and FQNNGV. J was trimmed by 6 bases and V by 5 bases; bases with no gene match: 10. This CDR3 spans 16 amino acids. Here the CDR3 DNA reads TGTGCCAGCAGCCCCCTACTAGCGGGAGGGCCCGGCGAGCAGTACTTC. This gives the protein CASSPLLAGGPGEQYF. The entire variable domain, with the rest obtained from reference TRBV11-2 and TRBJ2-7, is as follows: EAGVAQSPRYKIIEKRQSVAFWCNPISGHATLYWYQQILGQGPKLLIQFQNNGVVDDSQLPKDRFSAERLKGVDSTLKIQPAKLEDSAVYLCASSPLLAGGPGEQYFGPGTRLTVT.

This chain connects TRBV30 to TRBJ2-7; a possible D gene is TRBD1 (5 bases). The CDR3 runs 13 residues. Trimming shortened V by 3 bases and J by 7 bases, and 16 bases separated the two germline ends. Per germline, CDR1 GTSNPN and CDR2 SVGIG (reference sequence). The CDR3 spells CAWRGPSLGEQYF. The CDR3 DNA is TGTGCCTGGAGGGGGCCTAGTCTTGGGGAGCAGTACTTC.

The CDR3 here is CASRNRDSNQPQHF. CDR3 DNA: TGTGCCAGCAGGAACCGGGACAGCAATCAGCCCCAGCATTTT. This chain connects TRBV12-3 or TRBV12-4 to TRBJ1-5; maybe TRBD1 (5 bases). The V end lost 6 bases, the J end lost 1 base, and 10 bases lay between the germline ends. The CDR3 has 14 residues.

This chain uses TRBV11-1 with TRBJ2-7, with a possible D match to TRBD1 (7 bases). CDR3 length: 15 residues. Germline V CDR1 and CDR2: SGHAT, FQDESV (reference sequence). V was shortened by 5 bases and J by 2 bases, with 16 bases between the two germline ends. This CDR3 is CASSAGRTGTYEQYF. The CDR3 nucleotides read TGTGCCAGCAGCGCAGGGAGGACAGGAACCTACGAGCAGTACTTC.

In its sample, this clonotype was seen many times. The J gene is TRBJ2-7, the V gene TRBV19; 8 nucleotides align to TRBD1. J lost 2 bases, V lost 6 bases, and 9 bases had no gene match. Germline assignment: CDR1 LNHDA and CDR2 SQIVND (reference sequence). The CDR3 has 15 residues. CDR3 coding DNA: TGTGCCAGTAGCCCTCGGGGGACAGGAGCCTACGAGCAGTACTTC. This codes for CASSPRGTGAYEQYF.